This T cell receptor beta chain was found in a study of PD-L1 blockade in urothelial cancer. Looking at the study overall: Patients' atezolizumab regimen, 1,200 mg intravenously every 3 weeks, began in the mid-2010s.

TCRdb's table, derived via immunoSEQ multiplex PCR, lists solely in-frame clones and lacks some. The table shows around 93,000 clones, with around 78% occurring only once. As for time point: peripheral blood 6 weeks after treatment start. Urothelial carcinoma, locally advanced or metastatic, affected the patients. This CDR3 contains 16 residues. The genes are TRBV21-1 and TRBJ1-4. TRBV21-1 is noted as a pseudogene. This specimen was PBMCs, taken around atezolizumab (anti-PD-L1) treatment. The TCR was taken from a man between 65 and 85 years old with urothelial cancer. This CDR3 reads CASSKESGIETEKLFF. In DNA, the CDR3 is TGTGCCAGCAGCAAAGAGAGCGGAATAGAAACTGAAAAACTGTTTTTT.